The 12 T cell receptor beta chains reported below all come from one sample, sequenced in a study of cytomegalovirus exposure and HLA in healthy donors. Here immunoSEQ multiplex PCR was the method, and the copy in TCRdb shows in-frame clones only, minus some. The table has about 180,000 clones, about 85% seen once. Source material: PBMCs. The receptor source for this set is a man aged 18 to 30 in good health and CMV-seropositive.

The CDR3: CASTEGQGFWTGELFF. As DNA, the CDR3 is TGCGCCAGCACCGAGGGACAGGGCTTTTGGACCGGGGAGCTGTTTTTT. The genes are TRBV4-1 and TRBJ2-2; 9 bases are shared with TRBD1. CDR1 is MGHRA, CDR2 YSYEKL, per germline. J gave up 5 bases and V 7 bases, and 11 bases lay outside the gene matches. The CDR3 has 16 amino acids.

V gene TRBV21-1 combines with J gene TRBJ1-2; the tabulated D call, TRBD1, remains unverified against the DNA. TRBV21-1 is a documented pseudogene. The CDR3 is 14 amino acids. The CDR3 nucleotides read TGTGCCAGCAGCAGCCAGGGGCTGGACTATGGCTACACCTTC. It codes for CASSSQGLDYGYTF.

The chain employs TRBV29-1 and TRBJ2-3, with 8 bases matching TRBD2. CDR1 is SQVTM, CDR2 ANQGSEA, per germline. This CDR3 has 15 amino acids. V was clipped by 6 bases and J by 6 bases; unmatched bases: 14. The CDR3 region has the DNA TGCAGCGTGACGCGGGGGGCAAGCGGTGGTGATACGCAGTATTTT. This gives the protein CSVTRGASGGDTQYF.

The chain uses TRBV4-1 and TRBJ2-5; the D gene is possibly TRBD2 (5 bases). V lost 2 bases and J lost 3, with 10 bases in between. Per the germline V gene, CDR1 is MGHRA and CDR2 is YSYEKL. The CDR3 runs to 14 residues. The CDR3 coding sequence is TGCGCCAGCAGCCAACCCCGGGAAAAAGAGACCCAGTACTTC. This translates into CASSQPREKETQYF.

This clone was counted only a few times. This chain links TRBV20-1 with TRBJ1-2; D not resolved. The CDR3 loop spans 10 amino acids. Germline V gene sequence: CDR1 DFQATT, CDR2 SNEGSKA (reference sequence). The V end lost 3 bases, the J end lost 11 bases, and 10 bases lay between the germline ends. CDR3 bases: TGCAGTGCTAGCGGGAGAGGATACACCTTC. Amino acid sequence: CSASGRGYTF.

CDR3 amino acids: CASSLRDRGQADTQYF. Written as DNA, the CDR3 is TGTGCCAGCAGCTTGCGGGACAGGGGTCAGGCAGATACGCAGTATTTT. The chain links TRBV7-9 to TRBJ2-3, with 10 bases aligning to TRBD1. There are 16 residues in the CDR3. CDR1 and CDR2 from the germline V gene are SEHNR and FQNEAQ (reference sequence). Unmatched junction bases numbered 7, after V lost 3 bases and J lost 4 bases.

The chain carries TRBV10-3 and TRBJ1-2, with unresolved D. CDR1 is ENHRY, CDR2 SYGVKD, per germline. The CDR3 length is 14 residues. Trimming removed 2 bases from V and 2 bases from J, with 9 bases in between. As DNA, the CDR3 is TGTGCCATCAGTGAGGCAGGAACAAACTATGGCTACACCTTC. Protein sequence: CAISEAGTNYGYTF.

The rearrangement uses TRBV7-2 and TRBJ1-5; D is ambiguous. The CDR3 sequence is 16 residues long. Between the trimmed V and J ends, which lost 5 bases and 2 bases, there was a span of 16 bases. Germline lookup yields CDR1 SGHTA and CDR2 FQGNSA. CDR3 nucleotides: TGTGCCAGCAGCCCCCCCCTCGGTCAAGGCAATCAGCCCCAGCATTTT. Translation: CASSPPLGQGNQPQHF. Drawing the rest from reference TRBV7-2 and TRBJ1-5, the complete variable domain is GAGVSQSPSNKVTEKGKDVELRCDPISGHTALYWYRQSLGQGLEFLIYFQGNSAPDKSGLPSDRFSAERTGGSVSTLTIQRTQQEDSAVYLCASSPPLGQGNQPQHFGDGTRLSIL.

This clone was seen only once. The V gene is TRBV18, the J gene TRBJ2-2; 8 bases agree with TRBD1. There are 15 residues in the CDR3. The germline CDR1 and CDR2 sequences are KGHSH and LQKENI. V shed 2 bases and J 5 bases; nucleotides not matched to a gene: 4. CDR3: CASSPRDRRTGELFF. The CDR3 DNA reads as TGTGCCAGCTCACCAAGGGACAGGCGAACCGGGGAGCTGTTTTTT.

As to this clone: Distinct nucleotide sequences in the sample also encode this CDR3. The chain links TRBV28 to TRBJ2-6, with a tentative D call TRBD2 (6 bases). The V gene lost 4 bases and the J gene lost 0 bases, with 7 bases spanning the gap. CDR1 MDHEN and CDR2 SYDVKM come from the germline V gene. The CDR3 totals 15 residues. In DNA, the CDR3 is TGTGCCAGCAGTTCCGGGGGCTCTGGGGCCAACGTCCTGACTTTC. Its translation is CASSSGGSGANVLTF.

This clone was recorded once. The V and J genes are TRBV27 and TRBJ2-4, with TRBD1 as a possible D gene (5 bases). This CDR3 contains 17 residues. The ends were cut back, 10 bases at V and 3 bases at J, with 25 bases in the middle. Germline CDR1 is MNHEY and CDR2 is SMNVEV (reference sequence). This chain's CDR3 is CAIITKGRGEDKNIQYF. In DNA form, the CDR3 reads TGTGCCATCATAACCAAGGGGCGCGGAGAGGACAAAAACATTCAGTACTTC.

V and J are TRBV30 and TRBJ2-1, with 10 bases fitting TRBD2. The CDR3 contains 16 residues. Per germline, CDR1 GTSNPN and CDR2 SVGIG (reference sequence). The trim removed 4 bases at V and 4 bases at J, leaving 10 bases unmatched. In DNA form, the CDR3 reads TGTGCCTGGACCCGGGGAGCGGGGGGGGATTACAATGAGCAGTTCTTC. It translates to CAWTRGAGGDYNEQFF.